The present T cell receptor beta chain was sequenced within a study of shared clonotypes between healthy human individuals. In the study overall: Aged 18 to 49, the donors were a couple of women and three men.

Method: immunoSEQ multiplex PCR; TCRdb's copy keeps in-frame clones and lacks some. The data contain around 2.1 million clones, roughly 91% of them seen just once; the ten biggest clones take up around 1.7%. Terminally differentiated effector memory CD45RA+ cells were excluded from the naive CD8 cells, which were CD45RO-negative and positively selected for CCR7. The V gene end was trimmed by 0 bases and the J gene end by 5 bases; junction bases not matched to a gene: 3. Germline CDR1 is MGHRA and CDR2 is YSYEKL. The CDR3 spans 14 residues. This sequence originates from a man aged 18 to 30 in good health. Some clones in this sample may be carry-over from other donors' samples. Sequenced sample: naive CD8+ T cells from PBMCs. The V gene is TRBV4-1, the J gene TRBJ2-5; the match to TRBD1 covers 7 bases. This CDR3 reads CASSQDGRGETQYF. For the CDR3, the DNA is TGCGCCAGCAGCCAAGATGGCAGGGGGGAGACCCAGTACTTC.